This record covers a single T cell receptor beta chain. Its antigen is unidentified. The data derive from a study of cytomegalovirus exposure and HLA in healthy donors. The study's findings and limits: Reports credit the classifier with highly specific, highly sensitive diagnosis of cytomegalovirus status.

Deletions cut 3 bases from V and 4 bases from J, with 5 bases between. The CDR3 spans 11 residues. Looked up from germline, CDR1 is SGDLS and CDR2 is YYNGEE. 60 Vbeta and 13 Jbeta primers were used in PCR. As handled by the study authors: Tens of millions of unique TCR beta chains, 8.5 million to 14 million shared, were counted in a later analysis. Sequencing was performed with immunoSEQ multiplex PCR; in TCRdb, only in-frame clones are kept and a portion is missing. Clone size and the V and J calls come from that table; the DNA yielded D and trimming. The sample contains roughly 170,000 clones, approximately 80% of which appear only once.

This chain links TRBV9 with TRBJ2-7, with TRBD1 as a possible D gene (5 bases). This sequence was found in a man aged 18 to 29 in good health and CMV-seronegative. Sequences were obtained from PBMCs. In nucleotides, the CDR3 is TGTGCCAGCAGCGCAGGGTACGAGCAGTACTTC. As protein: CASSAGYEQYF.